A single sample gave rise to the 8 T cell receptor beta chains below, sequenced in a study of shared clonotypes between healthy human individuals. CD45RO-negative, CCR7-selected cells formed the naive CD8 fraction, which excluded terminally differentiated effector memory CD45RA+ cells. Some clones are missing from TCRdb's copy, which holds only in-frame ones; the method was immunoSEQ multiplex PCR. The sample holds about 1.9 million clones; 93% are singletons and the top ten take around 1.8%. The sequenced sample consisted of naive CD8+ T cells from PBMCs. Every receptor here comes from a man aged 18 to 29 in good health. Some clones in this sample may be carry-over from other donors' samples.

The chain uses TRBV7-2 and TRBJ2-7; possibly TRBD2 for D (7 bases). CDR1 SGHTA and CDR2 FQGNSA come from the germline V gene. The germline V and J ends were trimmed by 5 bases and 6 bases, with 17 bases remaining between them. This CDR3 comprises 14 residues. Here the CDR3 reads CASSTLGGASEQYF. The DNA of the CDR3 is TGTGCCAGCAGCACACTTGGGGGGGCCTCCGAGCAGTACTTC. The variable domain in full, completed from reference TRBV7-2 and TRBJ2-7, reads GAGVSQSPSNKVTEKGKDVELRCDPISGHTALYWYRQSLGQGLEFLIYFQGNSAPDKSGLPSDRFSAERTGGSVSTLTIQRTQQEDSAVYLCASSTLGGASEQYFGPGTRLTVT.

The V gene is TRBV5-6, the J gene TRBJ2-7; tentative D call: TRBD2 (5 bases). Trimming left V 0 bases short and J 3 bases short, with 10 bases between. This CDR3 has 14 amino acids. The germline V gene has CDR1 SGHDT and CDR2 YYEEEE. CDR3 sequence: CASSLGEQRYEQYF. As DNA, the CDR3 is TGTGCCAGCAGCTTGGGGGAGCAGCGCTACGAGCAGTACTTC.

The chain employs TRBV11-2 and TRBJ2-3; 7 bases map to TRBD2. J lost 7 bases, V lost 1 base, and 14 bases had no gene match. The germline V gene encodes CDR1 SGHAT and CDR2 FQNNGV. The CDR3 runs 17 residues. CDR3 coding DNA: TGTGCCAGCAGCTTAGTGGTCGGGAGGTTTCCGTTTCATACGCAGTATTTT. Translating gives CASSLVVGRFPFHTQYF.

The V and J genes are TRBV2 and TRBJ1-2; D gene unclear. V was trimmed by 5 bases and J by 0 bases, leaving 13 bases between them. The CDR3 is made up of 15 amino acids. Germline CDR1 SNHLY, CDR2 FYNNEI. CDR3 sequence reads: CASSPDIGANYGYTF. The CDR3 region has the DNA TGTGCCAGCAGTCCTGACATCGGTGCTAACTATGGCTACACCTTC.

This chain uses TRBV19 with TRBJ2-2; D might be TRBD2 (5 bases). The germline gives CDR1 LNHDA, CDR2 SQIVND (reference sequence). The CDR3 covers 15 residues. Trimming left V 2 bases short and J 6 bases short, with 13 bases between. CDR3 DNA sequence: TGTGCCAGTAGTATAATACCGGGGATAGCCGGGGAGCTGTTTTTT. Translated, it gives CASSIIPGIAGELFF.

CDR3 DNA sequence: TGTGCCAGCAGCTTACGACAGGAGGATGGCTACACCTTC. This translates into CASSLRQEDGYTF. This chain uses TRBV5-4 with TRBJ1-2; TRBD1 might be the D (6 bases). The CDR3 length is 13 residues. V lost 2 bases and J lost 6, with 11 bases in between. Per the germline V gene, CDR1 is SGHNT and CDR2 is YYREEE (reference sequence).

This clone was counted once. The chain has TRBV11-2 and TRBJ2-3; TRBD1 might be the D (5 bases). Germline V gene sequence: CDR1 SGHAT, CDR2 FQNNGV. Trimming removed 3 bases from V and 2 bases from J, with 9 bases in between. The CDR3 loop spans 14 amino acids. The CDR3: CASSLTALTDTQYF. In nucleotides, the CDR3 is TGTGCCAGCAGCTTGACAGCGCTCACAGATACGCAGTATTTT.

V and J are TRBV27 and TRBJ2-7; D remains ambiguous. Trimming removed 2 bases from V and 1 base from J, with 12 bases in between. CDR1 is MNHEY and CDR2 is SMNVEV in the germline V gene (reference sequence). The CDR3 extends over 15 amino acids. The CDR3 nucleotides read TGTGCCAGCAGTTTAAATAGCTGGGGATCCTACGAGCAGTACTTC. Protein: CASSLNSWGSYEQYF.